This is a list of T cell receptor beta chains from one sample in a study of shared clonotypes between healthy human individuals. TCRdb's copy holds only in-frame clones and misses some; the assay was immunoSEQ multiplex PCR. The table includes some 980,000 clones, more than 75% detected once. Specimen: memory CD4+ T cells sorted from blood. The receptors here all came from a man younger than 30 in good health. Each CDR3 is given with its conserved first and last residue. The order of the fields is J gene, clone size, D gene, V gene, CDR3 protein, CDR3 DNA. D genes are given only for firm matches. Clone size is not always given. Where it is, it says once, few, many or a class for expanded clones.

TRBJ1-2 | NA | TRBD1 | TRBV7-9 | CASSPSGQGAKGCTF | TGTGCCAGCAGCCCTTCCGGGCAGGGGGCAAAGGGCTGCACCTTC
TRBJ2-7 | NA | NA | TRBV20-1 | CSGRSSYEQYF | TGCAGTGGCCGGAGCTCCTACGAGCAGTACTTC
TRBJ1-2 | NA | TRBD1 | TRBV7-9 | CASSSDKGAIYYGYTF | TGTGCCAGCAGCTCCGACAAGGGGGCGATTTACTATGGCTACACCTTC
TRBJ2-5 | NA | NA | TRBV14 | CASSLRRETQYF | TGTGCCAGCAGCCTAAGGAGAGAGACCCAGTACTTC
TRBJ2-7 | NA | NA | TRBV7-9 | CASTSRQGGPYEQYF | TGTGCCAGCACCTCCAGACAGGGAGGCCCCTACGAGCAGTACTTC
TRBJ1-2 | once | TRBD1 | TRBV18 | CASSPQGQLYGYTF | TGTGCCAGCTCACCTCAGGGACAGCTCTATGGCTACACCTTC
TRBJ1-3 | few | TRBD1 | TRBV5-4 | CASSHGTASGNTIYF | TGTGCCAGCAGCCACGGGACAGCCTCTGGAAACACCATATATTTT
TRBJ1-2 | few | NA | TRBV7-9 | CASSSITGSYGYTF | TGTGCCAGCAGCTCCATCACAGGCTCTTATGGCTACACCTTC
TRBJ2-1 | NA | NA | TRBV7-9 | CASSVPTNEQFF | TGTGCCAGCAGCGTCCCGACCAATGAGCAGTTCTTC
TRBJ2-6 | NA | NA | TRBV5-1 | CASGPTGTGANVLTF | TGCGCCAGCGGCCCCACAGGGACTGGGGCCAACGTCCTGACTTTC
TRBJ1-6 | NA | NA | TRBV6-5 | CASSYRPENSPLHF | TGTGCCAGCAGTTACAGGCCCGAGAATTCACCCCTCCACTTT
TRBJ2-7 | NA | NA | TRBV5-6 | CASSLRLAIAVEQYF | TGTGCCAGCAGCTTGAGGCTAGCGATAGCAGTCGAGCAGTACTTC
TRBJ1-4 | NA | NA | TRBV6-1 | CASSEGSRANEKLFF | TGTGCCAGCAGTGAGGGGTCCAGGGCTAATGAAAAACTGTTTTTT
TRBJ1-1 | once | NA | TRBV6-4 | CASSVVRGTEAFF | TGTGCCAGCAGTGTTGTTCGGGGGACTGAAGCTTTCTTT
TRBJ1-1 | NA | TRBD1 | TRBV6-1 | CASGLGTGNTEAFF | TGTGCCAGCGGCCTCGGGACAGGGAACACTGAAGCTTTCTTT
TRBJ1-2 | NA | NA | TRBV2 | CASSLAAPNYGYTF | TGTGCCAGCAGTTTGGCGGCTCCTAACTATGGCTACACCTTC
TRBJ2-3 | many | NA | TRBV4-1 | CASSRGSTDTQYF | TGCGCCAGCAGCCGGGGCTCCACAGATACGCAGTATTTT
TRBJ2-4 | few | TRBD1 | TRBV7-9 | CASSLGTGDFGKNIQYF | TGTGCCAGCAGCTTAGGGACAGGGGATTTCGGCAAAAACATTCAGTACTTC
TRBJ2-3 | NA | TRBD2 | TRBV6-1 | CASSFLAGSTDTQYF | TGTGCCAGCAGTTTTCTAGCGGGGAGCACAGATACGCAGTATTTT
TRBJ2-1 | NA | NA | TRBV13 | CASSWGRSYNEQFF | TGTGCCAGCAGCTGGGGACGCTCCTACAATGAGCAGTTCTTC
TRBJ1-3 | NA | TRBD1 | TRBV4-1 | CASSYDREGSGNTIYF | TGCGCCAGCAGCTATGACAGGGAAGGCTCTGGAAACACCATATATTTT
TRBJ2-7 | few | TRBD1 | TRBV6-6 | CASSYPTGGLPSEQYF | TGTGCCAGCAGTTACCCGACAGGGGGCTTACCCAGCGAGCAGTACTTC
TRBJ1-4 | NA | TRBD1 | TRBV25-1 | CASRDRENEKLFF | TGTGCCAGCAGAGACAGGGAGAATGAAAAACTGTTTTTT
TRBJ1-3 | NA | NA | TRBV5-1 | CASSSAGPQGGNTIYF | TGCGCCAGCAGCTCCGCGGGCCCCCAAGGTGGAAACACCATATATTTT
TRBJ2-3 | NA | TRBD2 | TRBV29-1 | CSGLSGSGTDTQYF | TGCAGCGGACTTAGCGGGAGTGGAACAGATACGCAGTATTTT
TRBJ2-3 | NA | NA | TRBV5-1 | CASSAGQGGVRTDTQYF | TGCGCCAGCAGCGCCGGACAGGGAGGGGTAAGGACAGATACGCAGTATTTT
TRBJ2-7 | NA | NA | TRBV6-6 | CASLKDRTPSYEQYF | TGTGCCAGCCTTAAAGACAGGACCCCTTCCTACGAGCAGTACTTC
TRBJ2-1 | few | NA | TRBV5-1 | CASSLPTDSQEQFF | TGCGCCAGCAGCTTGCCAACCGACTCTCAAGAGCAGTTCTTC
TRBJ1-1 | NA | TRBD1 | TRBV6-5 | CASFAPGQGAFF | TGTGCCAGTTTCGCGCCGGGACAGGGAGCTTTCTTT
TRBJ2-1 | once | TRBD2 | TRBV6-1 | CAISAGSGSGNEQFF | TGTGCCATCAGTGCGGGTAGCGGGAGTGGGAATGAGCAGTTCTTC
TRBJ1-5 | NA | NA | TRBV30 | CAWSEGGGNQPQHF | TGTGCCTGGAGTGAAGGGGGGGGCAATCAGCCCCAGCATTTT
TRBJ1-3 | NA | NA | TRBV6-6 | CASSSVENTIYF | TGTGCCAGCAGTTCGGTGGAAAACACCATATATTTT
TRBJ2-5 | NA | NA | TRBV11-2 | CASSPGIGVLETQYF | TGTGCCAGCAGCCCTGGGATAGGGGTCTTGGAGACCCAGTACTTC
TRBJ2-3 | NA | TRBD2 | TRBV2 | CASSAGLAGGRSDTQYF | TGTGCCAGCAGTGCGGGACTAGCGGGGGGGCGATCAGATACGCAGTATTTT
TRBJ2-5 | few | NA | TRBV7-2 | CASSSDSTGQETQYF | TGTGCCAGCAGCTCCGATTCTACGGGGCAAGAGACCCAGTACTTC
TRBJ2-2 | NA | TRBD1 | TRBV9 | CASSLGTGGGTGELFF | TGTGCCAGCAGCCTGGGGACAGGGGGCGGCACCGGGGAGCTGTTTTTT